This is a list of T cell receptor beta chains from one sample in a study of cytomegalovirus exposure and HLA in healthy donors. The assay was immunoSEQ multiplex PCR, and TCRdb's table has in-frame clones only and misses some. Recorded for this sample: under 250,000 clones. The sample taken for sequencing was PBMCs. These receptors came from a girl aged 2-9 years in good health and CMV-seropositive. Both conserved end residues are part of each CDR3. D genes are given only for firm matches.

TGTGCCAGCAGAGCGGGACAGGGAAATCCCTACGAGCAGTACTTC | CASRAGQGNPYEQYF | TRBV27 | TRBD1 | TRBJ2-7
TGTGCCACGCAGGAACCATCAGCCTACGAGCAGTACTTC | CATQEPSAYEQYF | TRBV6-5 | NA | TRBJ2-7
TGTGCCAGCAGCTTGGCTACAGGAGATGGCTACACCTTC | CASSLATGDGYTF | TRBV5-6 | NA | TRBJ1-2
TGTGCCAGCAGTTTCCTCTCGACTAGTGTACAAGAGACCCAGTACTTC | CASSFLSTSVQETQYF | TRBV28 | NA | TRBJ2-5
TGTGCCAGCAGCTTAGCCGGGACTAGCGGGATCTACGAGCAGTACTTC | CASSLAGTSGIYEQYF | TRBV7-3 | TRBD2 | TRBJ2-7
TGTGCCAGCAGGACAGGGGACCCTACTGAAGCTTTCTTT | CASRTGDPTEAFF | TRBV6-6 | TRBD1 | TRBJ1-1
TGTGCCACCAGTCAGTTTACAGCTCTCTACGAGCAGTACTTC | CATSQFTALYEQYF | TRBV15 | NA | TRBJ2-7
TGTGCCTGGGGCCGGGGGGAGTTCTCCTACAATGAGCAGTTCTTC | CAWGRGEFSYNEQFF | TRBV30 | TRBD2 | TRBJ2-1
TGCGCCAGCAGAGACTGGACAGAGAACACTGAAGCTTTCTTT | CASRDWTENTEAFF | TRBV10-2 | NA | TRBJ1-1
TGCGCCAGCAGCATATGGACGGGGTCAGAGGGCGAGCAGTACTTC | CASSIWTGSEGEQYF | TRBV5-1 | NA | TRBJ2-7
TGTGCCAGCAGTGCAGTGACAGGGGGTCGATGGCATATCCCTACCTACGAGCAGTACTTC | CASSAVTGGRWHIPTYEQYF | TRBV6-4 | TRBD1 | TRBJ2-7
TGTGCCAGCTCCTGGCAGCTTCGGGGGGAGCCCCAGCATTTT | CASSWQLRGEPQHF | TRBV6-5 | NA | TRBJ1-5
TGTGCCAGCAGTGAAGGGTGGGGCCAGCCCCAGCATTTT | CASSEGWGQPQHF | TRBV6-1 | NA | TRBJ1-5
TGTGCCAGCAGCGTATCGGCGTCGTCTGGGCTAGCGGCCCATCTCGGCTACAATGAGCAGTTCTTC | CASSVSASSGLAAHLGYNEQFF | TRBV9 | TRBD2 | TRBJ2-1
TGTGCCAGCAGTGAAGGCGTGGGAGGGCCTTCTGATACGCAGTATTTT | CASSEGVGGPSDTQYF | TRBV2 | TRBD2 | TRBJ2-3
TGTGCTTCGGGGGGCGAGCAGTACTTC | CASGGEQYF | TRBV28 | TRBD2 | TRBJ2-7
TGTGCCAGCAGCTTAGCGGAGGAGCAGCCCCAGCATTTT | CASSLAEEQPQHF | TRBV7-6 | NA | TRBJ1-5
TGTGCCAGCAGCTTGGGAGGGAGTAGCACAGATACGCAGTATTTT | CASSLGGSSTDTQYF | TRBV5-4 | NA | TRBJ2-3
TGTGCCAGTAGTAAACTCGGACAGGGGGAGGAAAAACTGTTTTTT | CASSKLGQGEEKLFF | TRBV19 | TRBD1 | TRBJ1-4
TGTGCCAGCAACGGAGGAGGCTACACCTTC | CASNGGGYTF | TRBV28 | NA | TRBJ1-2
TGTGCCAGCAGTGAACTGGACAGGGTTTCCTACGAGCAGTACTTC | CASSELDRVSYEQYF | TRBV6-1 | TRBD1 | TRBJ2-7
TGCACCAGCACCGACCCTAGCGGTAGAGGTGGGACCGGGGAGCTGTTTTTT | CTSTDPSGRGGTGELFF | TRBV5-1 | TRBD2 | TRBJ2-2
TGCGCCAGCAGTCAGACTAGCATTAGGCTAAGCTCCTACAATGAGCAGTTCTTC | CASSQTSIRLSSYNEQFF | TRBV23-1 | TRBD2 | TRBJ2-1
TGTGCCACTATTCCCAGGGGGGAAAACTACGAGCAGTACTTC | CATIPRGENYEQYF | TRBV7-9 | NA | TRBJ2-7
TGTGCCAGCAGTTTCTCGGACAGACCCAATCAGCCCCAGCATTTT | CASSFSDRPNQPQHF | TRBV28 | NA | TRBJ1-5
TGTGCCAGCAGCCCCCTTGGACAGGTTAACTATGGCTACACCTTC | CASSPLGQVNYGYTF | TRBV5-5 | TRBD1 | TRBJ1-2
TGTGCCAGCAGGCCATGGGGACAGGGGGGAAATCAGCCCCAGCATTTT | CASRPWGQGGNQPQHF | TRBV28 | TRBD1 | TRBJ1-5
TGTGCCAGCAGCGCACGGGACAGGGAGCAGTTCTTC | CASSARDREQFF | TRBV9 | TRBD1 | TRBJ2-1
TGTGCCAGCTCCCAAAACAGGGGCACTAATGAAAAACTGTTTTTT | CASSQNRGTNEKLFF | TRBV18 | TRBD1 | TRBJ1-4
TGTGCCAGCAGGAAGAGAGACAGGGGCCAAACTAGCACAGATACGCAGTATTTT | CASRKRDRGQTSTDTQYF | TRBV25-1 | TRBD1 | TRBJ2-3
TGTGCCAGCAGCTTAGAAGACGGGAAGCCATCCTACGAGCAGTACTTC | CASSLEDGKPSYEQYF | TRBV7-9 | NA | TRBJ2-7
TGTGCCAGCAGCTTTGGGACTAGCGGGAGCACAGATACGCAGTATTTT | CASSFGTSGSTDTQYF | TRBV7-9 | TRBD2 | TRBJ2-3
TGTGCCAGCAAAGGGGGAGGGGTCATGGGCAATCAGCCCCAGCATTTT | CASKGGGVMGNQPQHF | TRBV6-6 | NA | TRBJ1-5
TGTGCCAGCAGCTTAGCTCCGGACAGCACTTTCTCTGGAAACACCATATATTTT | CASSLAPDSTFSGNTIYF | TRBV7-8 | NA | TRBJ1-3
TGTGCCAGCAGCTCGACTAGCACAGATACGCAGTATTTT | CASSSTSTDTQYF | TRBV5-4 | NA | TRBJ2-3
TGTGCCAGCAGCTTTAGGAGGGAGGGCCGCACAGATACGCAGTATTTT | CASSFRREGRTDTQYF | TRBV7-2 | TRBD2 | TRBJ2-3
TGCGCCAGCAGCTTGTTGGGTACAGGTGTGAACACTGAAGCTTTCTTT | CASSLLGTGVNTEAFF | TRBV5-1 | NA | TRBJ1-1
TGCGCCAGCAGCCCCGGACAGGGAGGCACTGAAGCTTTCTTT | CASSPGQGGTEAFF | TRBV5-1 | TRBD1 | TRBJ1-1
TGTGCCAGCAGCTGGGGGGGACAGGGGGCTGGTGAGACCCAGTACTTC | CASSWGGQGAGETQYF | TRBV5-6 | TRBD1 | TRBJ2-5